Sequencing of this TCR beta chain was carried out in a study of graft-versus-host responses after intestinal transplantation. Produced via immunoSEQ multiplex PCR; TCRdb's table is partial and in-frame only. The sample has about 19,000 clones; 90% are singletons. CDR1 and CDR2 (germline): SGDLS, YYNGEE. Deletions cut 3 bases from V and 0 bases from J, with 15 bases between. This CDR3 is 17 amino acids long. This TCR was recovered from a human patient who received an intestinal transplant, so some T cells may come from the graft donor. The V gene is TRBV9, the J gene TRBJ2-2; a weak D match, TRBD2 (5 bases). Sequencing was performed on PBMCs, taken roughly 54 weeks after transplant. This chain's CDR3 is CASSAPQADPNTGELFF. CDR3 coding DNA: TGTGCCAGCAGCGCACCCCAAGCGGACCCGAACACCGGGGAGCTGTTTTTT.